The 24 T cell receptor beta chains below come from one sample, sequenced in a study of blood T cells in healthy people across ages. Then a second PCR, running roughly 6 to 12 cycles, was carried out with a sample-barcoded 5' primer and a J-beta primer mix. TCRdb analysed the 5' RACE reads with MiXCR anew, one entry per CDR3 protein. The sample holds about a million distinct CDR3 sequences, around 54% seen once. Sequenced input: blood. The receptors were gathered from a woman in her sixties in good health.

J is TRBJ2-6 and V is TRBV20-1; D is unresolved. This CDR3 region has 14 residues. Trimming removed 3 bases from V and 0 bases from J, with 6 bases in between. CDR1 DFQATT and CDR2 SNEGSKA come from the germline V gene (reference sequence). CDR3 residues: CSASANSGANVLTF. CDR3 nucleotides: TGCAGTGCTAGCGCGAACTCTGGGGCCAACGTCCTGACTTTC.

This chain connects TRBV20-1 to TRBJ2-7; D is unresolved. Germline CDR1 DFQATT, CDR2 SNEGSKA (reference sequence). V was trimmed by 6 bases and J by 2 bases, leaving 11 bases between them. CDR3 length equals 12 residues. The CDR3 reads CSARKTTYEQYF. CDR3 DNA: TGCAGTGCAAGAAAGACAACCTACGAGCAGTACTTC.

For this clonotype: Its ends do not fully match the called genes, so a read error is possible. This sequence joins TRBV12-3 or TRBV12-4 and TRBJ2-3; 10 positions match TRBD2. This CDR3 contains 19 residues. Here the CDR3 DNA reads TGTGCCAGCAGTTTAGGTCACCATACTAGCGGGAAGATCACAGATATGCAGTATTTT. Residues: CASSLGHHTSGKITDMQYF.

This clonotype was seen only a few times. The CDR3 region is CASSFSGTGANVLTF. The DNA of the CDR3 is TGCGCCAGCAGCTTCTCTGGGACTGGGGCCAACGTCCTGACTTTC. The rearrangement uses TRBV5-1 and TRBJ2-6; D call uncertain. The CDR3 runs to 15 residues. V lost 2 bases, J lost 2 bases, and 8 bases lay in between. Germline V gene sequence: CDR1 SGHRS, CDR2 YFSETQ. The variable domain in full, completed from reference TRBV5-1 and TRBJ2-6, reads KAGVTQTPRYLIKTRGQQVTLSCSPISGHRSVSWYQQTPGQGLQFLFEYFSETQRNKGNFPGRFSGRQFSNSRSEMNVSTLELGDSALYLCASSFSGTGANVLTFGAGSRLTVL.

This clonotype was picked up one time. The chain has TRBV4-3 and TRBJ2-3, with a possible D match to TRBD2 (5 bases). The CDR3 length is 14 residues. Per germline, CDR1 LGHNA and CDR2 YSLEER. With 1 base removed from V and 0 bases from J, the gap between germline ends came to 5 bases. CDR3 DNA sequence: TGCGCCAGCAGCCAAGGGGAGAGCACAGATACGCAGTATTTT. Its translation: CASSQGESTDTQYF.

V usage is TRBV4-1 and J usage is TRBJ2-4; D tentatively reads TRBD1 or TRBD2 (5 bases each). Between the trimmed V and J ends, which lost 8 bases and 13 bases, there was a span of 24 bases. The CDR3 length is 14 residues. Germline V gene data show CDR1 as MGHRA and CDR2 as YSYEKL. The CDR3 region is CASGTTEVLGEQYF. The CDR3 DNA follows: TGCGCCAGCGGCACGACAGAAGTACTAGGGGAGCAGTACTTC.

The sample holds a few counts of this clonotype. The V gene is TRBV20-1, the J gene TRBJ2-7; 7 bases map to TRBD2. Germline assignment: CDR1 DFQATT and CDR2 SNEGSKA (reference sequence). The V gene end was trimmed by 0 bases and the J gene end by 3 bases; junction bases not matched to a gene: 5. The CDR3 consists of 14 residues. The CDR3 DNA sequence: TGCAGTGCTAGAGAGAGTCTAGCGGTCTACGAGCAGTACTTC. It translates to CSARESLAVYEQYF.

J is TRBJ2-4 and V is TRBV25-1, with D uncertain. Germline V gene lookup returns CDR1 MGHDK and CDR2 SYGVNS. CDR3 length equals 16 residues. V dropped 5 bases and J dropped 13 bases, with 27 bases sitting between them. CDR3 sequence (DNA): TGTGCCAGCAGTAGCCGTTACCCCCAACAGACTTTGGAGCAGTACTTC. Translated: CASSSRYPQQTLEQYF.

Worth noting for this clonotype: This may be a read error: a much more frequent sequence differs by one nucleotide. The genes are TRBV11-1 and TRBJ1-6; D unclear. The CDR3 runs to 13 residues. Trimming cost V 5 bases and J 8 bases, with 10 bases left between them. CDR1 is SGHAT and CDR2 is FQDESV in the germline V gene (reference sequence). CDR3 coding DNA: TGTGCCAGCAGCGTATTGGAACATTCACCCCTCCACTTT. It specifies CASSVLEHSPLHF. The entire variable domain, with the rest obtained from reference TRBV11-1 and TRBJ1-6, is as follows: EAEVAQSPRYKITEKSQAVAFWCDPISGHATLYWYRQILGQGPELLVQFQDESVVDDSQLPKDRFSAERLKGVDSTLKIQPAELGDSAMYLCASSVLEHSPLHFGNGTRLTVT.

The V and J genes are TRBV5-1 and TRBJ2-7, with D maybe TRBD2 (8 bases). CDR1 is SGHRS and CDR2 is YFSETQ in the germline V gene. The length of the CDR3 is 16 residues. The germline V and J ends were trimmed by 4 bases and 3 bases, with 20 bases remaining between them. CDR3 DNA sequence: TGCGCCAGCAGCGAAACTAGCGGCCCAGGGGGCTACGAGCAGTACTTC. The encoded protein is CASSETSGPGGYEQYF.

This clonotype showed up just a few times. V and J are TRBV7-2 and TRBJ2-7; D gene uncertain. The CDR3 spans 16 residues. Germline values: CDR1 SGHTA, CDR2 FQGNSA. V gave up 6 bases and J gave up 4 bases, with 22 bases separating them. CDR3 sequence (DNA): TGTGCCAGCAGTATTAGCCCGACGCAGCCGATTTACGAGCAGTACTTC. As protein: CASSISPTQPIYEQYF.

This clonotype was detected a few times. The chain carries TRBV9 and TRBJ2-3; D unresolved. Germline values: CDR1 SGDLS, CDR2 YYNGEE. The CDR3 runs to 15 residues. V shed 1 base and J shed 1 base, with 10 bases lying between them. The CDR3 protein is CASSVTNTGTDTQYF. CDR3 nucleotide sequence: TGTGCCAGCAGCGTAACTAACACAGGCACAGATACGCAGTATTTT. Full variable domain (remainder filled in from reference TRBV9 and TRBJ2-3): DSGVTQTPKHLITATGQRVTLRCSPRSGDLSVYWYQQSLDQGLQFLIQYYNGEERAKGNILERFSAQQFPDLHSELNLSSLELGDSALYFCASSVTNTGTDTQYFGPGTRLTVL.

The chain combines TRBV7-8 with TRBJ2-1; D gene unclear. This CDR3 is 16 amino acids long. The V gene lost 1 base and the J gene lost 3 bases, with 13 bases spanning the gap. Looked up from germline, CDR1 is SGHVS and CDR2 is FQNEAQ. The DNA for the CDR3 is TGTGCCAGCAGCTTAGGCTATAGGCACGACTACAATGAGCAGTTCTTC. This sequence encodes CASSLGYRHDYNEQFF.

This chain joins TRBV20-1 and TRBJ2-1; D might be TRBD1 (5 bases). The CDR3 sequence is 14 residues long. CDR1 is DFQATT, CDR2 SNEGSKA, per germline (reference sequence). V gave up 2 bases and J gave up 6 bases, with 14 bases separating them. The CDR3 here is CSARNPAGFNEQFF. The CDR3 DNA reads TGCAGTGCTAGAAACCCGGCAGGGTTCAATGAGCAGTTCTTC.

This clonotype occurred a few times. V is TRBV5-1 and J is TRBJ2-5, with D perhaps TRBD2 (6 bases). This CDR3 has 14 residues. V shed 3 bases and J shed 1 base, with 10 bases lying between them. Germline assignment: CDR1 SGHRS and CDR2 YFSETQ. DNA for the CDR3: TGCGCCAGCAGCTGGACGGAGGGCCAAGAGACCCAGTACTTC. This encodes CASSWTEGQETQYF.

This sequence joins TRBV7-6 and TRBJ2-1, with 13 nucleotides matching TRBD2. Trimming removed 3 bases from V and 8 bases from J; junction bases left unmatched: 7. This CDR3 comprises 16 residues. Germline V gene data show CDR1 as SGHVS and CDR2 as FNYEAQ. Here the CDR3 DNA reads TGTGCCAGCAGCTTGAGGACTAGCGGGAGTATCTATGAGCAGTTCTTC. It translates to CASSLRTSGSIYEQFF.

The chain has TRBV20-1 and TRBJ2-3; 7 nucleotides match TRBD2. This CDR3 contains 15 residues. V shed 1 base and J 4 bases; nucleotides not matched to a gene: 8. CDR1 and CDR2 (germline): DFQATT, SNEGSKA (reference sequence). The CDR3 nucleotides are TGCAGTGCTAGAGCGGCGCGGGAGTTGTCAGATACGCAGTATTTT. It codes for CSARAARELSDTQYF.

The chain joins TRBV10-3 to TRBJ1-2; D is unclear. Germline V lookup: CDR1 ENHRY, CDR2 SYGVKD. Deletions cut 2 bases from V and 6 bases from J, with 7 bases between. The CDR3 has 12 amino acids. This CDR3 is CAISEIGDGYTF. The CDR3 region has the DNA TGTGCCATCAGTGAGATTGGGGATGGCTACACCTTC.

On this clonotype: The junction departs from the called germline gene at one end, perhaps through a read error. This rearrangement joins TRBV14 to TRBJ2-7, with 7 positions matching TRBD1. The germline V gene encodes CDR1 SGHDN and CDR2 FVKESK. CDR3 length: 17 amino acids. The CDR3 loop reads CASSQDRGTARHYEQDF. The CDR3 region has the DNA TGTGCCAGCAGCCAAGATAGGGGGACAGCTCGACACTACGAGCAGGACTTC. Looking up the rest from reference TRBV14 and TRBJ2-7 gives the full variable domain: EAGVTQFPSHSVIEKGQTVTLRCDPISGHDNLYWYRRVMGKEIKFLLHFVKESKQDESGMPNNRFLAERTGGTYSTLKVQPAELEDSGVYFCASSQDRGTARHYEQDFGPGTRLTVT.

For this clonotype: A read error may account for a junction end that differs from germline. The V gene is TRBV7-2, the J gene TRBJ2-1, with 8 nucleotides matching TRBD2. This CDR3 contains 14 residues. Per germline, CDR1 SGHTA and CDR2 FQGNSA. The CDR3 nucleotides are TGTGCAAGCGACTTTGGGACTAGTGACAATGGGCAGTTCTTC. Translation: CASDFGTSDNGQFF.

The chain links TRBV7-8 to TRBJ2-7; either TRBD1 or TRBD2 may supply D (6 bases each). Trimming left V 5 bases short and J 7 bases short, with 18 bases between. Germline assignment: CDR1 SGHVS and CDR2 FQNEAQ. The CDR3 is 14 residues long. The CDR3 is CASSPFGGSREQYF. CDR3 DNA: TGTGCCAGCAGCCCCTTCGGGGGCTCTAGGGAGCAGTACTTC.

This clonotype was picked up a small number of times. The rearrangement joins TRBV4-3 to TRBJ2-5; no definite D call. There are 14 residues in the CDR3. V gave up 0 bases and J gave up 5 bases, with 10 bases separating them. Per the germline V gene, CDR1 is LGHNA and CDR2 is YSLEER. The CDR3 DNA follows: TGCGCCAGCAGCCAAGAGCTGGGCGTGGAGACCCAGTACTTC. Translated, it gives CASSQELGVETQYF.

The CDR3 is CAWSPSNYEQYF. The CDR3 DNA reads as TGTGCCTGGAGTCCAAGTAACTACGAGCAGTACTTC. The chain has TRBV30 and TRBJ2-7; D is ambiguous. There are 12 residues in the CDR3. V was cut by 2 bases and J by 3 bases, with 8 bases left in between. Germline V CDR1 and CDR2: GTSNPN, SVGIG (reference sequence).

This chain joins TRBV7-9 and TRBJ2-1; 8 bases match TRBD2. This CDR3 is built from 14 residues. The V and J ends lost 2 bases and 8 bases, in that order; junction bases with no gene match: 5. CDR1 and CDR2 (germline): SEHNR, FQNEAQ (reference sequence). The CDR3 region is CASSLKASGYEQFF. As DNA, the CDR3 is TGTGCCAGCAGCTTAAAGGCTAGCGGGTATGAGCAGTTCTTC.